Listed below are T cell receptor beta chains from one sample, sequenced in a study of T cells expressing NK-cell markers. One entry per CDR3 protein, without DNA, is what TCRdb gives after re-calling the 5' RACE reads. This repertoire includes about 260,000 distinct CDR3 sequences. Specimen: blood T cells: a sorted CD56 or NKG2C T cell subset, CD4+ or CD8+ T cells, or bulk PBMC T cells (not recorded which). These receptor sequences come from a woman between 18 and 75 years old in good health. CDR3s include the opening cysteine and the closing phenylalanine or tryptophan.

j_call v_call cdr3_aa
TRBJ1-1 TRBV7-2 CASSWTNVRGLNTEAFF
TRBJ2-7 TRBV11-2 CASSFQGTAGTAVKYF
TRBJ1-2 TRBV30 CAWSPRDYGYTF
TRBJ1-1 TRBV24-1 CALDGDTEAFF
TRBJ2-1 TRBV29-1 CSSGGTSGPSYNEQFF
TRBJ1-1 TRBV5-1 CASSQPHMNTEAFF
TRBJ2-3 TRBV20-1 CSALAGGSTDTQYF
TRBJ2-7 TRBV6-1 CASRPGGVYEQYF
TRBJ1-4 TRBV6-1 CASTERQEKLFF
TRBJ2-1 TRBV5-5 CASSLEWGSEQFF
TRBJ2-3 TRBV12-3/TRBV12-4 CDSSLRGYTDTQYF
TRBJ2-1 TRBV20-1 CSANGQGASSYNEQFF
TRBJ1-5 TRBV6-1 CASRASPWEPQHF
TRBJ1-2 TRBV6-5 CASSSLGRGYTF
TRBJ2-3 TRBV5-1 CASSLSGQGILDTQYF
TRBJ2-6 TRBV4-1 CASSHRTTGSSGANVLTF
TRBJ1-2 TRBV12-3/TRBV12-4 CASSWGRINYGYTF
TRBJ2-7 TRBV6-1 CASSAYRQGAREQYF
TRBJ2-1 TRBV7-9 CASSPGRDPPNEQFF
TRBJ1-5 TRBV6-5 CASSYQKGANQPQHF
TRBJ2-2 TRBV7-3 CASSSPGLAGGVGELFF
TRBJ2-1 TRBV7-2 CASSFRQGRDEQFF
TRBJ2-4 TRBV20-1 CSVVRTDLAKNIQYF
TRBJ1-1 TRBV29-1 CSVEDRTRNTEAFF
TRBJ2-3 TRBV6-1 CASSLRAGREDTQYF
TRBJ2-4 TRBV20-1 CSARAQDRVDSGTKNIQYF
TRBJ2-1 TRBV12-3/TRBV12-4 CASSFRGGPSYNEQFF
TRBJ2-1 TRBV9 CASSVELRNEQFF
TRBJ2-5 TRBV5-1 CASSLAGSETQYF
TRBJ2-2 TRBV4-2 CASSHRSRTGELFF
TRBJ2-7 TRBV28 CASSLGTGGRSFYEQYF
TRBJ1-6 TRBV12-3/TRBV12-4 CASSFEGSYNSPLHF
TRBJ1-2 TRBV6-5 CASSYQGQVSRYGYTF
TRBJ1-6 TRBV6-5 CASSSLDNSPLHF
TRBJ2-2 TRBV12-3/TRBV12-4 CASMPGTTHTGELFF
TRBJ2-1 TRBV20-1 CSARDVAGGRYNEQFF
TRBJ1-5 TRBV20-1 CSARGTADNQPQHF
TRBJ1-2 TRBV5-6 CASSLDRAGGYTF
TRBJ2-6 TRBV7-2 CASNRGRSGANVLTF
TRBJ2-1 TRBV15 CATSRDLAEYNEQFF
TRBJ2-1 TRBV7-2 CASSGSGGKNNEQFF
TRBJ2-5 TRBV20-1 CSARDEETQYF
TRBJ1-2 TRBV20-1 CSASTGTVNYGYTF
TRBJ2-3 TRBV6-5 CASSYSLPGSTDTQYF
TRBJ2-2 TRBV5-4 CASIGSAGELFF
TRBJ2-3 TRBV20-1 CSAPTGATDTQYF
TRBJ2-1 TRBV12-3/TRBV12-4 CASSLHGRPEQFF
TRBJ2-1 TRBV3-1 CASSQDLREQFF
TRBJ2-3 TRBV20-1 CSAQRGFSADTQYF
TRBJ2-1 TRBV20-1 CSAPAGLAGGPLYNEQFF
TRBJ2-7 TRBV20-1 CSASLATSYEQYF
TRBJ1-4 TRBV27 CASSFRGVWTNEKLFF
TRBJ2-5 TRBV6-2/TRBV6-3 CASSDVRDYPLQETQYF
TRBJ1-5 TRBV6-5 CASSYQGNRDQPQHF
TRBJ2-5 TRBV25-1 CASSDPRGPQETQYF